The clone carrying this T cell receptor beta chain was seen many times. The data belong to a study of low-dose radiotherapy and immunotherapy resistance in tumors. In the study overall: With 1 Gy per fraction every two weeks, Cohort 2 accumulated 13 Gy across 26 weeks. With TRAV- and TRBV-specific primers, first-strand cDNA was made, covering the alpha and beta chains.

Germline CDR1 and CDR2: SGDLS and YYNGEE. V shed 3 bases, J shed 2 bases, and the junction held 1 base outside the gene matches. This CDR3 has 14 amino acids. Over around 19 PCR cycles, TCRs were amplified from a constant-region primer and V-primer adapter. MiXCR, applied by TCRdb to the reads, yields one record per CDR3 protein. The table shows about 46,000 distinct CDR3 sequences, with 10% to 15% occurring only once. Described time point: before trial treatment. Each eligible patient had an advanced solid tumor, and these tumors lacked tumor-infiltrating lymphocytes. The chain has TRBV9 and TRBJ2-7; TRBD1 agrees at 11 bases. The origin of this receptor is a female donor with ovarian cancer. The sequencing here drew on PBMCs, taken before treatment. CDR3: CASSGDRGTYEQYF. CDR3 sequence (DNA): TGTGCCAGCAGCGGGGACAGGGGGACCTACGAGCAGTACTTC.